A single sample gave rise to the 22 T cell receptor beta chains below, sequenced in a study of tissue T cells after allogeneic stem cell transplantation. Stated time point: mouse harvest day 7 after allogeneic transplant. Tail vein injection delivered 10^7 T-cell-depleted bone marrow cells and 10^6 splenic CD5+ T cells. TCRdb's copy holds only in-frame clones and misses some; the assay was immunoSEQ multiplex PCR. This table holds 8,900 or so clones, roughly 45% found once. The sequenced material came from skin. The source of these receptors is a female BALB/c mouse given C57BL/6 T cells with graft-versus-host disease after an allogeneic hematopoietic cell transplant.

By proportion, this clone is medium-sized. The germline and genes are mouse ones. The read halts 1 residue ahead of the CDR3 end, with the missing end drawn from the germline J gene. The V and J genes are TRBV23 and TRBJ2-7; the D segment call TRBD2 is taken from the table without a DNA check. Germline-derived CDR1 and CDR2 are KGHTA and FQNQQP. The CDR3 consists of 12 residues. The CDR3 reads CSSSPLAYEQYF. The CDR3 bases that were read are TGCTCCAGCAGTCCACTGGCCTATGAACAGTAC.

This clone has a single count. Mouse germline and gene names are used. The read finishes 1 residue shy of the CDR3 end, and the germline J gene is used to complete it. The rearrangement joins TRBV26 to TRBJ1-6; D remains unclear. TRBJ1-6 falls under the ORF class, with uncertain function. The V and J ends lost 2 bases and 3 bases respectively, with 5 bases between them. Germline CDR1 reads KGHPV; CDR2 reads FQNQEV (reference sequence). The CDR3 covers 14 residues. The covered CDR3 bases are TGTGCCAGCAGTCTGATCAACTATAATTCGCCCCTCTAC. This sequence encodes CASSLINYNSPLY. The CDR3 reads in full as CASSLINYNSPLYF.

In the case of this clone: Mouse names are used for the genes. The CDR3 end is not reached by the read, which stops 1 residue before it; the germline J gene fills it in. The rearrangement joins TRBV26 to TRBJ2-4; D unclear. This CDR3 contains 12 residues. Trimming stripped 2 bases from V and 4 bases from J, with 4 bases between. Germline lookup yields CDR1 KGHPV and CDR2 FQNQEV (reference sequence). This CDR3 reads CASSLEKNTLYF. The CDR3 DNA, read in part, is TGTGCCAGCAGTCTGGAGAAAAACACCTTGTAC.

To note about this clone: Gene names denote mouse genes. The DNA ends 1 residue before the CDR3 does, and the rest of the CDR3 is filled in from the germline J gene. V gene TRBV12-1 combines with J gene TRBJ2-7, with 7 nucleotides matching TRBD2. CDR3 length: 13 amino acids. V was pared by 0 bases and J by 4 bases, with 2 bases of the junction left unmatched. The germline V gene has CDR1 SGHSN and CDR2 HYEKVE. Partial CDR3 DNA: TGTGCCAGCTCTCTCGCCTGGGGGTATGAACAGTAC. Residues: CASSLAWGYEQY. Given in full, the CDR3 is CASSLAWGYEQYF. Drawing the rest from reference TRBV12-1 and TRBJ2-7, the complete variable domain is DSGVVQSPRHIIKEKGGRSVLTCIPISGHSNVVWYQQTLGKELKFLIQHYEKVERDKGFLPSRFSVQQFDDYHSEMNMSALELEDSAMYFCASSLAWGYEQYFGPGTRLTVL.

A word on this clone: All gene names here are mouse names. The read gets to within 1 residue of the CDR3 end, and the germline J gene fills in the rest. This rearrangement joins TRBV19 to TRBJ1-1; no clear D. The CDR3 has 11 amino acids. V was shortened by 5 bases and J by 4 bases, with 6 bases between the two germline ends. Germline V gene sequence: CDR1 FNHDT, CDR2 SITEND (reference sequence). The sequenced part of the CDR3 DNA is TGTGCCAGCAGCCGTGTCACAGAAGTCTTC. It encodes CASSRVTEVF. The CDR3 reads in full as CASSRVTEVFF.

For this clone: Mouse germline and gene names are used. Read sequence stops 1 residue before the CDR3 end, and the germline J gene provides the missing end. V is TRBV26 and J is TRBJ1-3; 8 bases match TRBD1. The V gene end was trimmed by 5 bases and the J gene end by 2 bases; junction bases not matched to a gene: 2. The V gene's germline CDR1 is KGHPV and CDR2 FQNQEV (reference sequence). This CDR3 spans 14 amino acids. CDR3 protein: CASSTTGAGNTLYF. CDR3 bases read: TGTGCCAGCAGTACGACAGGGGCTGGAAATACGCTCTAT.

A word on this clone: Gene names denote mouse genes. The CDR3 extends 1 residue past the end of the read, so its final part is completed from the germline J gene. The rearrangement joins TRBV20 to TRBJ2-7; the match to TRBD2 covers 10 bases. Germline CDR1 and CDR2: GFQATS and STVNSAI. V lost 5 bases, J lost 4 bases, and 8 bases stayed unmatched. This CDR3 region has 14 residues. The CDR3 bases that were read are TGTGGTGCTTCCGACTGGGGGGCCCCTTATGAACAGTAC. Its protein is CGASDWGAPYEQY. The entire CDR3 is CGASDWGAPYEQYF. The full variable domain, with the rest looked up from reference TRBV20 and TRBJ2-7, is GALVYQYPRRTICKSGTSMRMECQAVGFQATSVAWYRQSPQKTFELIALSTVNSAIKYEQNFTQEKFPISHPNLSFSSMTVLNAYLEDRGLYLCGASDWGAPYEQYFGPGTRLTVL.

As for this clone: Gene names and germline refer to mouse. The read terminates 1 residue before the CDR3 end, so the remaining end is supplied by the germline J gene. V usage is TRBV3 and J usage is TRBJ1-2, with D hard to call. Trimming took off 2 bases at V and 2 bases at J, with 3 bases between the two ends. CDR1 is SNHLY, CDR2 FYNGKV, per germline (reference sequence). The CDR3 is 12 residues long. CDR3 protein: CASSLSNSDYTF. The covered CDR3 bases are TGTGCCAGCAGCTTATCTAACTCCGACTACACC.

With regard to this clone: All gene names here are mouse names. The CDR3 DNA, read in part, is TGTGCCAGCAGTATTCGTAGGGGGGTCTATGAACAGTAC. It is translated as CASSIRRGVYEQY. The full CDR3 reads CASSIRRGVYEQYF. This chain connects TRBV19 to TRBJ2-7; D may correspond to TRBD1 or TRBD2 (6 bases each). From the germline J gene comes the end of the CDR3, since the read stops 1 residue before it. The V end lost 2 bases, the J end lost 3 bases, and 12 bases lay between the germline ends. The CDR3 is 14 amino acids. Germline values: CDR1 FNHDT, CDR2 SITEND (reference sequence).

A word on this clone: All gene names here are mouse names. Read data end 1 residue before the CDR3 end; the end is taken from the germline J gene. This chain links TRBV3 with TRBJ2-7; 11 nucleotides line up with TRBD2. V gave up 3 bases and J gave up 4 bases; unmatched junction bases: 2. Germline CDR1 reads SNHLY; CDR2 reads FYNGKV (reference sequence). This CDR3 comprises 14 residues. The chain's CDR3 is CASSFRDWGYEQYF. The sequenced CDR3 bases are TGTGCCAGCAGCTTCCGGGACTGGGGGTATGAACAGTAC.

For this clone: Gene and germline names: mouse. The read halts 1 residue ahead of the CDR3 end, with the missing end drawn from the germline J gene. The rearrangement joins TRBV13-1 to TRBJ1-4; the D gene is possibly TRBD1 (6 bases). This CDR3 has 14 amino acids. Germline assignment: CDR1 NSHNY and CDR2 SYGAGN. The ends were cut back, 5 bases at V and 0 bases at J, with 8 bases in the middle. The CDR3 loop is CASRGTLSNERLFF. CDR3 DNA, as far as it was read: TGTGCCAGCAGGGGGACACTTTCCAACGAAAGATTATTT.

In its sample, this clone was seen a few times. The gene names here belong to mouse. The read ends 1 residue shy of where the CDR3 ends; the end is completed using the germline J gene. The chain recombines TRBV12-1 with TRBJ1-4; possibly TRBD1 for D (6 bases). The germline gives CDR1 SGHSN, CDR2 HYEKVE. Trimming shortened V by 6 bases and J by 3 bases, and 13 bases separated the two germline ends. This CDR3 is 14 amino acids long. The CDR3 sequence: CASSPGGPNERLFF. CDR3 DNA, as far as it was read: TGTGCCAGCAGCCCCGGGGGCCCCAACGAAAGATTATTT.

Notes on this clone: Here the gene names and germline are mouse. Read data end 1 residue before the CDR3 end; the end is taken from the germline J gene. J is TRBJ2-2 and V is TRBV15; TRBD2 aligns across 12 bases. Trimming cost V 6 bases and J 1 base; bases outside gene matches: 0. Per the germline V gene, CDR1 is SGHND and CDR2 is FRSKSL. The CDR3 length is 15 residues. CDR3 amino acids: CASRGLGGNTGQLYF. CDR3 DNA, as far as it was read: TGTGCCAGCAGGGGACTGGGGGGAAACACCGGGCAGCTCTAC.

In regard to this clone: Gene names follow the mouse nomenclature. The observed sequence ends 1 residue before the CDR3 terminus, with the missing tail filled in from the germline J gene. The chain uses TRBV26 and TRBJ2-4; tentatively, D is TRBD1 (6 bases). Germline values: CDR1 KGHPV, CDR2 FQNQEV (reference sequence). V dropped 7 bases and J dropped 0 bases, with 11 bases sitting between them. The CDR3 is 14 residues long. The CDR3 DNA, read in part, is TGTGCCAGCACCCTAGGACAGAGTCAAAACACCTTGTAC. It codes for CASTLGQSQNTLY. The full CDR3 sequence reads CASTLGQSQNTLYF.

This clone was seen a single time. The listed genes are named as in mouse. CDR3 amino acids: CASSLPNTEVFF. The DNA read from the CDR3 is TGTGCCAGCAGTCTGCCGAACACAGAAGTCTTC. The chain links TRBV26 to TRBJ1-1; D gene uncertain. The CDR3 end lies 1 residue beyond the end of the read and is filled in from the germline J gene. The CDR3 is made up of 12 amino acids. V was trimmed by 2 bases and J by 1 base, leaving 2 bases between them. Germline V gene lookup returns CDR1 KGHPV and CDR2 FQNQEV (reference sequence).

A note on this clone: Here the gene names and germline are mouse. The read finishes 1 residue shy of the CDR3 end, and the germline J gene is used to complete it. The rearrangement joins TRBV29 to TRBJ2-1, with D unresolved. CDR3 length: 10 residues. V shed 6 bases and J shed 6 bases, with 3 bases lying between them. Germline V gene lookup returns CDR1 MSHET and CDR2 SYDVDS. The CDR3: CASSTAEQFF. The DNA read from the CDR3 is TGTGCTAGCAGCACTGCTGAGCAGTTC.

Note on this clone: The genes and germline here are from mouse. The read ends 1 residue before the CDR3 terminus; that terminus is restored from the germline J gene. The chain links TRBV26 to TRBJ1-4, with no clear D. V shed 3 bases and J shed 4 bases, with 9 bases lying between them. Germline CDR1 reads KGHPV; CDR2 reads FQNQEV (reference sequence). There are 14 residues in the CDR3. The DNA read from the CDR3 is TGTGCCAGCAGTCTACCTGGGTTCAACGAAAGATTATTT. This gives the protein CASSLPGFNERLF. The entire CDR3 sequence reads CASSLPGFNERLFF.

Remarks on this clone: The gene names given are mouse names. The sequence runs out 1 residue before the end of the CDR3; the remainder is reconstructed from the germline J gene. V and J are TRBV3 and TRBJ2-2; TRBD1 matches at 9 bases. The V and J ends lost 1 base and 1 base, in that order; junction bases with no gene match: 1. Germline V gene sequence: CDR1 SNHLY, CDR2 FYNGKV (reference sequence). CDR3 length equals 16 residues. CDR3 DNA (partial): TGTGCCAGCAGCTTAGGACAGGGGGGAAACACCGGGCAGCTCTAC. Protein: CASSLGQGGNTGQLY. The whole CDR3 region reads CASSLGQGGNTGQLYF.

A remark on this clone: Genes and germline are mouse. The read stops 1 residue short of the end of the CDR3; the missing end is completed from the germline J gene. The rearrangement joins TRBV3 to TRBJ1-6, with D unclear. TRBJ1-6 is flagged as an ORF with uncertain function. The CDR3 covers 13 residues. The V gene's germline CDR1 is SNHLY and CDR2 FYNGKV (reference sequence). V was pared by 1 base and J by 7 bases, with 5 bases between. The chain's CDR3 is CASSLGGNSPLYF. The covered CDR3 bases are TGTGCCAGCAGCTTAGGAGGGAATTCGCCCCTCTAC.

This clone was recorded once. Gene names and germline match the mouse. Read data end 1 residue before the CDR3 end; the end is taken from the germline J gene. The chain links TRBV26 to TRBJ2-7; D perhaps matches TRBD2 (5 bases). The germline gives CDR1 KGHPV, CDR2 FQNQEV (reference sequence). Trimming took 3 bases from V and 4 from J, leaving 10 bases between them. The CDR3 sequence is 13 residues long. The CDR3 region is CASSLGWEYEQYF. The CDR3 DNA, read in part, is TGTGCCAGCAGTCTCGGCTGGGAGTATGAACAGTAC.

This clone was counted a few times. Germline and genes here are mouse. CDR3 loop: CAWTGQGGNSDYTF. The CDR3 DNA, read in part, is TGTGCCTGGACCGGACAGGGAGGGAACTCCGACTACACC. V gene TRBV31 combines with J gene TRBJ1-2, with 8 nucleotides matching TRBD1. The sequenced fragment ends 1 residue before the CDR3 boundary, so the rest is inferred from the germline J gene. This CDR3 is built from 14 residues. The junction had 6 bases not matched to a gene; V was cut back by 4 bases and J by 2 bases. The germline V gene encodes CDR1 GKSSPN and CDR2 SITVG. Full variable domain (remainder filled in from reference TRBV31 and TRBJ1-2): AQTIHQWPVAEIKAVGSPLSLGCTIKGKSSPNLYWYWQATGGTLQQLFYSITVGQVESVVQLNLSASRPKDDQFILSTEKLLLSHSGFYLCAWTGQGGNSDYTFGSGTRLLVI.

Worth noting for this clone: The gene symbols are mouse symbols. The DNA ends 1 residue before the CDR3 does, and the rest of the CDR3 is filled in from the germline J gene. Other DNA variants within this sample encode the same CDR3. V and J are TRBV16 and TRBJ2-5, with a tentative D call TRBD2 (6 bases). Germline-derived CDR1 and CDR2 are SGHSA and FRNQAP. This CDR3 is 14 amino acids long. The germline V and J ends were trimmed by 0 bases and 3 bases, with 7 bases remaining between them. The CDR3: CASSLEGGQDTQYF. The sequenced CDR3 bases are TGTGCAAGCAGCTTAGAGGGGGGACAAGACACCCAGTAC.